One and the same sample provided the 27 T cell receptor beta chains below, sequenced in a study of T cell responses to AZD1222 COVID-19 vaccine. Clones were sequenced by immunoSEQ multiplex PCR, and TCRdb holds only the in-frame ones, with some missing. The sample has 75,000 to 95,000 clones; approximately 90% are singletons. Sequenced here: peripheral blood, sampled 28 days after the second AZD1222 dose. Receptor source: an adult who received the AZD1222 COVID-19 vaccine.

V and J are TRBV6-5 and TRBJ2-1; 8 bases are a match to TRBD1. The ends lost 2 bases at V and 7 bases at J; junction bases unmatched: 4. The germline CDR1 and CDR2 sequences are MNHEY and SVGAGI. The CDR3 runs to 14 residues. The CDR3 nucleotides read TGTGCCAGCAGTTACGTCGACAGGGGAAATGAGCAGTTCTTC. Protein sequence: CASSYVDRGNEQFF.

Here the CDR3 reads CASSPGGGHTGELFF. Here the CDR3 DNA reads TGTGCCAGCTCACCAGGAGGGGGCCACACCGGGGAGCTGTTTTTT. The rearrangement uses TRBV18 and TRBJ2-2; D perhaps matches TRBD1 (7 bases). Germline CDR1 reads KGHSH; CDR2 reads LQKENI. The CDR3 has 15 residues. The V gene lost 2 bases and the J gene lost 3 bases, with 10 bases spanning the gap.

The rearrangement links TRBV7-9 to TRBJ2-2; TRBD2 agrees at 14 bases. V dropped 5 bases and J dropped 4; count of bases not matched to a gene: 6. CDR3 length: 17 amino acids. CDR1 SEHNR and CDR2 FQNEAQ come from the germline V gene (reference sequence). This chain's CDR3 is CASSQGLAGARTGELFF. CDR3 nucleotide sequence: TGTGCCAGCAGCCAGGGACTAGCGGGGGCGCGCACCGGGGAGCTGTTTTTT.

V and J are TRBV7-2 and TRBJ1-2, with D uncertain. V was pared by 0 bases and J by 5 bases, with 16 bases between. CDR3 length: 16 amino acids. The germline gives CDR1 SGHTA, CDR2 FQGNSA. In nucleotides, the CDR3 is TGTGCCAGCAGCTTAGCTATGGGTTCCTCGGGGTATGGCTACACCTTC. Translating gives CASSLAMGSSGYGYTF.

This clone was picked up a small number of times. The V call is TRBV3-1 (or the pseudogene TRBV3-2), the J call TRBJ1-1; D not resolved. Trimming cost V 5 bases and J 0 bases, with 7 bases left between them. Germline CDR1 LGHDT, CDR2 YNNKEL (reference sequence). This CDR3 has 13 residues. The CDR3 spells CASSARLNTEAFF. DNA for the CDR3: TGTGCCAGCAGCGCCCGATTGAACACTGAAGCTTTCTTT.

This chain connects TRBV10-3 to TRBJ2-3, with D possibly TRBD1 on 6 matching bases. The V end was cut by 4 bases, the J end by 5 bases, with 13 bases between. CDR1 and CDR2 (germline): ENHRY, SYGVKD. CDR3 length: 14 amino acids. CDR3 DNA sequence: TGTGCCATCAGTGGGTCAGGGGCCGGAGATACGCAGTATTTT. Translating gives CAISGSGAGDTQYF.

This chain connects TRBV28 to TRBJ1-1; the D gene is possibly TRBD1 (6 bases). Germline CDR1 MDHEN, CDR2 SYDVKM. The CDR3 sequence is 13 residues long. V lost 2 bases, J lost 2 bases, and 6 bases lay in between. In nucleotides, the CDR3 is TGTGCCAGCAGTTTAGGGGGCAACACTGAAGCTTTCTTT. Translated, it gives CASSLGGNTEAFF. The full variable domain, its missing parts supplied by reference TRBV28 and TRBJ1-1, is DVKVTQSSRYLVKRTGEKVFLECVQDMDHENMFWYRQDPGLGLRLIYFSYDVKMKEKGDIPEGYSVSREKKERFSLILESASTNQTSMYLCASSLGGNTEAFFGQGTRLTVV.

This chain uses TRBV12-5 with TRBJ1-5, with D uncertain. Germline V gene sequence: CDR1 LGHNT, CDR2 FRNRAP. Trimming removed 3 bases at V and 2 bases at J, with 11 bases between. This CDR3 is 15 amino acids long. CDR3 in DNA: TGTGCTAGTGGTTTCTCGGGGATGGGCAATCAGCCCCAGCATTTT. Residues: CASGFSGMGNQPQHF.

The J gene is TRBJ2-5, the V gene TRBV7-3; no reliable D call. Per germline, CDR1 SGHTA and CDR2 FQGTGA. The CDR3 has 11 amino acids. V lost 5 bases and J 9 bases, leaving 10 bases between the germline ends. CDR3 loop: CASSPYRAQYF. Here the CDR3 DNA reads TGTGCCAGCAGCCCCTATCGGGCCCAGTACTTC.

This chain joins TRBV4-1 and TRBJ1-2; D perhaps matches TRBD1 (5 bases). Trimming removed 6 bases from V and 4 bases from J, with 21 bases in between. The CDR3 consists of 16 residues. Looked up from germline, CDR1 is MGHRA and CDR2 is YSYEKL. For the CDR3, the DNA is TGCGCCAGCAGACCCTTGGGGGGATCCCCCCTCTATGGCTACACCTTC. Residues: CASRPLGGSPLYGYTF.

The genes are TRBV28 and TRBJ2-7, with D perhaps TRBD1 (6 bases). The CDR3 consists of 14 residues. V lost 7 bases to trimming and J lost 3 bases, with 16 bases between them. Germline V gene data show CDR1 as MDHEN and CDR2 as SYDVKM. CDR3 in DNA: TGTGCCAGCAACACAGGGATGATACTCTACGAGCAGTACTTC. Protein product: CASNTGMILYEQYF.

The chain combines TRBV5-4 with TRBJ1-2, with D uncertain. Germline V CDR1 and CDR2: SGHNT, YYREEE (reference sequence). V dropped 3 bases and J dropped 4 bases, with 13 bases sitting between them. CDR3 size: 14 residues. The chain's CDR3 is CASSSRGRLYGYTF. CDR3 DNA: TGTGCCAGCAGCTCCCGCGGACGGCTCTATGGCTACACCTTC.

The chain links TRBV7-9 to TRBJ2-3, with 8 nucleotides matching TRBD1. The germline CDR1 and CDR2 sequences are SEHNR and FQNEAQ (reference sequence). Unmatched junction bases numbered 3, after V lost 3 bases and J lost 1 base. The CDR3 sequence is 15 residues long. CDR3 loop: CASSFPGQGTDTQYF. The CDR3 coding sequence is TGTGCCAGCAGCTTCCCGGGACAGGGCACAGATACGCAGTATTTT.

This sequence joins TRBV10-3 and TRBJ1-2; the D is unclear. Germline CDR1 and CDR2: ENHRY and SYGVKD. The CDR3 length is 13 residues. Trimming removed 2 bases from V and 5 bases from J, with 9 bases in between. The CDR3 spells CAISEIAGYGYTF. As DNA, the CDR3 is TGTGCCATCAGTGAGATCGCGGGGTATGGCTACACCTTC.

The rearrangement links TRBV3-1 (or the pseudogene TRBV3-2) to TRBJ1-2; tentatively, D is TRBD1 (5 bases). This CDR3 comprises 16 residues. Per germline, CDR1 LGHDT and CDR2 YNNKEL (reference sequence). V was trimmed by 0 bases and J by 5 bases, leaving 16 bases between them. The CDR3 DNA reads as TGTGCCAGCAGCCAAGACCCGGGACGGGAATCTTATGGCTACACCTTC. The encoded protein is CASSQDPGRESYGYTF.

V gene TRBV2 combines with J gene TRBJ2-2; D is ambiguous. The V gene lost 2 bases and the J gene lost 11 bases, with 9 bases spanning the gap. Germline CDR1 and CDR2: SNHLY and FYNNEI. The CDR3 loop spans 12 amino acids. CDR3 coding DNA: TGTGCCAGCAGTGAACGGCAGGTCGAGCTGTTTTTT. Its translation: CASSERQVELFF.

This sequence joins TRBV6-5 and TRBJ1-2; D is possibly TRBD1 (6 bases). Trimming took off 5 bases at V and 8 bases at J, with 15 bases between the two ends. Germline assignment: CDR1 MNHEY and CDR2 SVGAGI. The CDR3 runs to 13 residues. DNA of the CDR3: TGTGCCAGCAGTAGGCAACAGGGACGGGGCTACACCTTC. Translated: CASSRQQGRGYTF.

This chain joins TRBV19 and TRBJ1-4, with D hard to call. The CDR3 is made up of 10 amino acids. Germline loops: CDR1 LNHDA, CDR2 SQIVND (reference sequence). V was cut by 7 bases and J by 7 bases, with 4 bases left in between. This CDR3 reads CASTGEKLFF. DNA for the CDR3: TGTGCCAGTACGGGTGAAAAACTGTTTTTT.

This sequence joins TRBV29-1 and TRBJ2-7; perhaps TRBD1 as D (6 bases). The ends were cut back, 6 bases at V and 5 bases at J, with 11 bases in the middle. The CDR3 is made up of 11 amino acids. The V gene's germline CDR1 is SQVTM and CDR2 ANQGSEA. CDR3 sequence (DNA): TGCAGCGTCGCCACAGGGAACGAGCAGTACTTC. This codes for CSVATGNEQYF.

This sequence joins TRBV27 and TRBJ2-7; TRBD1 agrees at 8 bases. This CDR3 contains 16 residues. Germline CDR1 MNHEY, CDR2 SMNVEV (reference sequence). V was clipped by 2 bases and J by 5 bases; unmatched bases: 11. The CDR3 reads CASSLRSGTGPHEQYF. In DNA form, the CDR3 reads TGTGCCAGCAGTTTACGATCCGGGACAGGACCCCACGAGCAGTACTTC.

The chain joins TRBV2 to TRBJ2-2; D tentatively reads TRBD1 or TRBD2 (5 bases each). Germline lookup yields CDR1 SNHLY and CDR2 FYNNEI. The V end lost 5 bases, the J end lost 3 bases, and 13 bases lay between the germline ends. The CDR3 length is 15 residues. The CDR3 region is CASSWTRRDTGELFF. CDR3 nucleotide sequence: TGTGCCAGCAGTTGGACAAGGCGGGACACCGGGGAGCTGTTTTTT.

V gene TRBV14 combines with J gene TRBJ1-2; D ambiguous. Trimming removed 1 base from V and 4 bases from J, with 10 bases in between. Looked up from germline, CDR1 is SGHDN and CDR2 is FVKESK. CDR3 length: 14 residues. CDR3 sequence reads: CASSQAWGTYGYTF. For the CDR3, the DNA is TGTGCCAGCAGCCAAGCTTGGGGAACCTATGGCTACACCTTC.

CDR3 sequence (DNA): TGTGCCAGCAGCCTTTACACCTCTGGGGCCAACGTCCTGACTTTC. It yields the protein CASSLYTSGANVLTF. The J gene is TRBJ2-6, the V gene TRBV5-6; D gene unclear. CDR3 length: 15 amino acids. The germline V and J ends were trimmed by 4 bases and 0 bases, with 8 bases remaining between them. Germline V lookup: CDR1 SGHDT, CDR2 YYEEEE. Based on the CDR3 plus reference TRBV5-6 and TRBJ2-6, the full variable domain is DAGVTQSPTHLIKTRGQQVTLRCSPKSGHDTVSWYQQALGQGPQFIFQYYEEEERQRGNFPDRFSGHQFPNYSSELNVNALLLGDSALYLCASSLYTSGANVLTFGAGSRLTVL.

This rearrangement joins TRBV9 to TRBJ2-5, with 7 positions matching TRBD1. This CDR3 region has 14 residues. Trimming removed 3 bases from V and 5 bases from J; junction bases left unmatched: 7. Germline V lookup: CDR1 SGDLS, CDR2 YYNGEE. In nucleotides, the CDR3 is TGTGCCAGCAGCGCGAACAGGGGAAGGGAGACCCAGTACTTC. Residues: CASSANRGRETQYF.

This chain connects TRBV12-3 or TRBV12-4 to TRBJ2-3; the D gene could be TRBD1 or TRBD2 (5 bases each). Between the trimmed V and J ends, which lost 3 bases and 6 bases, there was a span of 10 bases. This CDR3 region has 13 residues. The CDR3 DNA follows: TGTGCCAGCAGTTTTTCGGGGCGGGATACGCAGTATTTT. Translating gives CASSFSGRDTQYF.

This chain connects TRBV27 to TRBJ2-2; D may be TRBD1 or TRBD2 (5 bases each). The germline gives CDR1 MNHEY, CDR2 SMNVEV (reference sequence). This CDR3 region has 15 residues. V was shortened by 8 bases and J by 0 bases, with 13 bases between the two germline ends. The CDR3 nucleotides are TGTGCCAGCGGCACAGGCGGGTCGAACACCGGGGAGCTGTTTTTT. Translation: CASGTGGSNTGELFF.

The V call is TRBV27, the J call TRBJ1-2; TRBD1 is a possible D gene (5 bases). Deletions cut 5 bases from V and 3 bases from J, with 16 bases between. CDR1 MNHEY and CDR2 SMNVEV come from the germline V gene (reference sequence). The CDR3 has 15 residues. The CDR3 spells CASSLVQGSDYGYTF. Written as DNA, the CDR3 is TGTGCCAGCAGTCTGGTGCAGGGCTCTGACTATGGCTACACCTTC.